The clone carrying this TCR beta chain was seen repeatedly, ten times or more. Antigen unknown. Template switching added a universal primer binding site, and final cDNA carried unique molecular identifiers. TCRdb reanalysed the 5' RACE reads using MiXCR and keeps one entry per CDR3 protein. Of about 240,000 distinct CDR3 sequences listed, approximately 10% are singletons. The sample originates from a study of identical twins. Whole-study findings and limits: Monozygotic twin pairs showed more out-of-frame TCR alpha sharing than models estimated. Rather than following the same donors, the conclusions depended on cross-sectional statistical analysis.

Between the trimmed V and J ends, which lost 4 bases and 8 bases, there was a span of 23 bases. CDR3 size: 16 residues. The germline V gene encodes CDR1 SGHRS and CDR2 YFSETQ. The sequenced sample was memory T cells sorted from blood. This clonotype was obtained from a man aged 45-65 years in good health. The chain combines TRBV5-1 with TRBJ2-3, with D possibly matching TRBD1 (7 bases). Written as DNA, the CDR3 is TGCGCCAGCAGCCAGGGGGACTCCGGGAATGGGGGTACGCAGTATTTT. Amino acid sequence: CASSQGDSGNGGTQYF.